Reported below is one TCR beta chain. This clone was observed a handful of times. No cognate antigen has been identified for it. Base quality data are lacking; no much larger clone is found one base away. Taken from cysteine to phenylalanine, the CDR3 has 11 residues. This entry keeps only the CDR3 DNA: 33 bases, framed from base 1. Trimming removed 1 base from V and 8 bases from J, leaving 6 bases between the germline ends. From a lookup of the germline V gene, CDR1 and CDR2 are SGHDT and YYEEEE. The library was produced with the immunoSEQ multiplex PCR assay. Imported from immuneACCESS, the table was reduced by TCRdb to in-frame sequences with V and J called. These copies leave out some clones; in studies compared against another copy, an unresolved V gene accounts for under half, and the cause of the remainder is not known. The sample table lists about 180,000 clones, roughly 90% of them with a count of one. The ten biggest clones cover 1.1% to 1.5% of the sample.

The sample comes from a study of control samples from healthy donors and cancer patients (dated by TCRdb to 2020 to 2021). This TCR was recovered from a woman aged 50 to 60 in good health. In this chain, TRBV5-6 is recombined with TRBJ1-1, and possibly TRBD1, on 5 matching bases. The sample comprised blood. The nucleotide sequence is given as TGTGCCAGCAGCTTGACAGGCGAAGCTTTCTTT. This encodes CASSLTGEAFF.